This T cell receptor (beta chain) was observed in a study of response to subunit inactivated influenza vaccine. This clonotype was detected a few times. The V end lost 5 bases, the J end lost 3 bases, and 15 bases lay between the germline ends. This CDR3 comprises 15 residues. CDR1 is SEHNR and CDR2 is FQNEAQ in the germline V gene (reference sequence). TCRdb processed the RT-PCR reads anew with MiXCR; each CDR3 protein has one entry. The sample includes 600,000 to 700,000 distinct CDR3 sequences, 14% of them seen just once. This receptor was obtained from a man between 50 and 59 years old who received an inactivated influenza vaccine. V and J are TRBV7-9 and TRBJ2-3, with a weak D call TRBD2 (5 bases). The sequences come from PBMCs from blood, collected 14 to 15 days before vaccination. DNA of the CDR3: TGTGCCAGCAGCGGATCCGGGAAGATGACAGATACGCAGTATTTT. It codes for CASSGSGKMTDTQYF.